The 32 T cell receptor beta chains below come from one sample, sequenced in a study of shared T cell receptors in the human thymus. The table came from immunoSEQ multiplex PCR; TCRdb's copy has only in-frame clones and leaves some out. The sample holds 550,000 to 800,000 clones, 70% to 90% seen once. The same sample was also used in a study of human thymus T cells.

The sequenced material came from thymocytes. All receptors derive from a girl in the first two years of life with a congenital heart defect.

The sample holds one count of this clone. V usage is TRBV6-5 and J usage is TRBJ2-7; TRBD1 matches at 8 bases. V dropped 0 bases and J dropped 6; count of bases not matched to a gene: 7. CDR3 length: 15 amino acids. Germline-derived CDR1 and CDR2 are MNHEY and SVGAGI. The CDR3 spells CASSYSRQGLGEQYF. CDR3 DNA sequence: TGTGCCAGCAGTTACTCACGACAGGGGCTGGGCGAGCAGTACTTC.

The chain has TRBV5-1 and TRBJ1-2; the match to TRBD1 covers 11 bases. Germline CDR1 is SGHRS and CDR2 is YFSETQ. The CDR3 consists of 16 residues. Trimming at V came to 2 bases and at J to 7 bases, leaving 10 bases not matched to a gene. The CDR3 loop reads CASSFEGDRGICGYTF. The CDR3 DNA sequence: TGCGCCAGCAGCTTCGAGGGGGACAGGGGGATATGTGGCTACACCTTC.

This chain joins TRBV12-5 and TRBJ1-1, with 7 bases aligning to TRBD1. Germline-derived CDR1 and CDR2 are LGHNT and FRNRAP. The V and J ends lost 2 bases and 9 bases, in that order; junction bases with no gene match: 9. The CDR3 contains 14 residues. This CDR3 reads CASGLNPMDRQAFF. CDR3 coding DNA: TGTGCTAGTGGTTTGAACCCCATGGACAGGCAAGCTTTCTTT.

This clone was observed once. V is TRBV28 and J is TRBJ1-2; 11 nucleotides match TRBD1. Germline V gene sequence: CDR1 MDHEN, CDR2 SYDVKM. J lost 6 bases, V lost 2 bases, and 17 bases had no gene match. The CDR3 length is 19 residues. The DNA for the CDR3 is TGTGCCAGCAGTTTAAAACATAAGGGACAGGGGGGCGCCGGGGATGGCTACACCTTC. This gives the protein CASSLKHKGQGGAGDGYTF.

The chain employs TRBV11-1 and TRBJ1-3; TRBD1 agrees at 10 bases. The CDR3 is 17 amino acids. J lost 0 bases, V lost 5 bases, and 7 bases had no gene match. The germline CDR1 and CDR2 sequences are SGHAT and FQDESV (reference sequence). The CDR3 region is CASSLWTGGSSGNTIYF. The DNA of the CDR3 is TGTGCCAGCAGCCTCTGGACAGGGGGAAGCTCTGGAAACACCATATATTTT. The full variable domain, its missing parts supplied by reference TRBV11-1 and TRBJ1-3, is EAEVAQSPRYKITEKSQAVAFWCDPISGHATLYWYRQILGQGPELLVQFQDESVVDDSQLPKDRFSAERLKGVDSTLKIQPAELGDSAMYLCASSLWTGGSSGNTIYFGEGSWLTVV.

The chain links TRBV7-9 to TRBJ1-2, with 10 bases lining up with TRBD1. Germline lookup yields CDR1 SEHNR and CDR2 FQNEAQ (reference sequence). This CDR3 region has 14 residues. With 5 bases clipped from V and 7 bases from J, the junction kept 7 bases outside the gene matches. In DNA form, the CDR3 reads TGTGCCAGCAGCCCGTTGACAGGGGGCCGTGGCTACACCTTC. This encodes CASSPLTGGRGYTF.

In DNA form, the CDR3 reads TGTGCCAGCAGCGCCAAGAAGGGCCGGGAGGGCTACACCTTC. It encodes CASSAKKGREGYTF. This chain uses TRBV7-2 with TRBJ1-2; D remains unclear. The V gene lost 5 bases and the J gene lost 8 bases, with 18 bases spanning the gap. The CDR3 has 14 residues. From germline, CDR1 is SGHTA and CDR2 FQGNSA.

This clone was seen a single time. V and J are TRBV7-8 and TRBJ1-4; 7 nucleotides align to TRBD1. V was pared by 2 bases and J by 4 bases, with 13 bases of the junction left unmatched. The CDR3 is 18 residues long. CDR1 and CDR2 from the germline V gene are SGHVS and FQNEAQ. The CDR3 protein is CASSLNLRYRDSNEKLFF. CDR3 nucleotides: TGTGCCAGCAGCTTAAATCTTCGATACCGGGACAGTAATGAAAAACTGTTTTTT. The full variable domain, with the rest looked up from reference TRBV7-8 and TRBJ1-4, is GAGVSQSPRYKVAKRGQDVALRCDPISGHVSLFWYQQALGQGPEFLTYFQNEAQLDKSGLPSDRFFAERPEGSVSTLKIQRTQQEDSAVYLCASSLNLRYRDSNEKLFFGSGTQLSVL.

J is TRBJ2-3 and V is TRBV9; perhaps TRBD2 as D (5 bases). The CDR3 spans 16 residues. Trimming pared 1 base from V and 0 bases from J, leaving 12 bases between. Germline V gene sequence: CDR1 SGDLS, CDR2 YYNGEE. The CDR3 DNA reads as TGTGCCAGCAGCGTAATCGAGCGGTCTAGCACAGATACGCAGTATTTT. It translates to CASSVIERSSTDTQYF.

The chain recombines TRBV30 with TRBJ1-2; 8 positions match TRBD1. The ends lost 2 bases at V and 7 bases at J; junction bases unmatched: 9. Per germline, CDR1 GTSNPN and CDR2 SVGIG (reference sequence). The CDR3 totals 14 residues. CDR3 loop: CAWSLPGQEFGYTF. Here the CDR3 DNA reads TGTGCCTGGAGTTTACCGGGACAGGAGTTTGGCTACACCTTC.

V and J are TRBV6-6 and TRBJ2-1, with D possibly TRBD2 on 7 matching bases. Germline CDR1 MNHNY, CDR2 SVGAGI (reference sequence). Trimming removed 7 bases at V and 8 bases at J, with 24 bases between. This CDR3 is built from 16 residues. For the CDR3, the DNA is TGTGCCAGCAAGCGTGTCGACGGGGGGCCTTGCCATGAGCAGTTCTTC. This codes for CASKRVDGGPCHEQFF.

The chain employs TRBV7-8 and TRBJ2-6, with 7 nucleotides matching TRBD1. CDR3 length: 18 amino acids. Germline loops: CDR1 SGHVS, CDR2 FQNEAQ. The ends lost 5 bases at V and 0 bases at J; junction bases unmatched: 10. CDR3 nucleotides: TGTGCCAGCAGCCGCCCGGACAGGATAATCTCTGGGGCCAACGTCCTGACTTTC. Translated, it gives CASSRPDRIISGANVLTF.

The chain recombines TRBV6-5 with TRBJ2-1; the match to TRBD1 covers 8 bases. The CDR3 is 14 amino acids. Germline assignment: CDR1 MNHEY and CDR2 SVGAGI. V was pared by 0 bases and J by 8 bases, with 3 bases of the junction left unmatched. The CDR3 loop is CASSYSWTGYEQFF. CDR3 coding DNA: TGTGCCAGCAGTTACTCGTGGACAGGGTATGAGCAGTTCTTC.

V is TRBV2 and J is TRBJ1-5, with 8 bases fitting TRBD1. In germline, CDR1 is SNHLY, CDR2 FYNNEI. V lost 6 bases, J lost 11 bases, and 18 bases stayed unmatched. This CDR3 region has 16 residues. This chain's CDR3 is CASRHPTGDGGVAQHF. The CDR3 DNA sequence: TGTGCCAGCAGGCACCCGACAGGGGACGGTGGAGTGGCCCAGCATTTT. The full variable domain, its missing parts supplied by reference TRBV2 and TRBJ1-5, is EPEVTQTPSHQVTQMGQEVILRCVPISNHLYFYWYRQILGQKVEFLVSFYNNEISEKSEIFDDQFSVERPDGSNFTLKIRSTKLEDSAMYFCASRHPTGDGGVAQHFGDGTRLSIL.

V gene TRBV6-1 combines with J gene TRBJ1-2; D might be TRBD1 (6 bases). This CDR3 spans 13 amino acids. V was clipped by 8 bases and J by 8 bases, with 18 bases between them. The germline V gene encodes CDR1 MNHNS and CDR2 SASEGT. CDR3 DNA sequence: TGTGCCAGCGGCGAAACAGGGTGGTTAGGCTACACCTTC. Translated: CASGETGWLGYTF.

With regard to this clone: The sample holds other DNA sequences that translate to the same CDR3. The chain carries TRBV6-6 and TRBJ1-5; the D gene is possibly TRBD1 (6 bases). Trimming stripped 4 bases from V and 5 bases from J, with 9 bases between. Germline CDR1 reads MNHNY; CDR2 reads SVGAGI (reference sequence). The CDR3 runs 13 residues. In nucleotides, the CDR3 is TGTGCCAGCAGTTCCAGGGGAGATCAGCCCCAGCATTTT. It encodes CASSSRGDQPQHF.

This chain joins TRBV10-3 and TRBJ2-1; maybe TRBD2 (6 bases). The CDR3 totals 12 residues. The germline V and J ends were trimmed by 8 bases and 5 bases, with 10 bases remaining between them. Per the germline V gene, CDR1 is ENHRY and CDR2 is SYGVKD. CDR3: CAIGTVHNEQFF. DNA of the CDR3: TGTGCCATCGGGACTGTACACAATGAGCAGTTCTTC.

The gene calls are TRBV7-9 and TRBJ1-1; no firm D call. Trimming removed 1 base at V and 7 bases at J, with 7 bases between. The CDR3 length is 12 residues. CDR1 and CDR2 from the germline V gene are SEHNR and FQNEAQ (reference sequence). In DNA, the CDR3 is TGTGCCAGCAGCTTAGGGCAGATTGAAGCTTTCTTT. Translating it yields CASSLGQIEAFF.

This clone was seen just once. This chain links TRBV5-1 with TRBJ2-1; 9 nucleotides align to TRBD2. The J segment lost 5 bases and the V segment lost 2 bases, leaving 14 bases of the junction unmatched. The CDR3 has 18 amino acids. Germline values: CDR1 SGHRS, CDR2 YFSETQ. The chain's CDR3 is CASSLTLIQRGEDNEQFF. In DNA, the CDR3 is TGCGCCAGCAGCTTAACCCTAATACAGCGGGGGGAAGACAATGAGCAGTTCTTC.

The chain uses TRBV7-3 and TRBJ2-7; possible D gene TRBD1, 6 bases. The CDR3 has 14 amino acids. Per the germline V gene, CDR1 is SGHTA and CDR2 is FQGTGA. The V gene lost 4 bases and the J gene lost 4 bases, with 14 bases spanning the gap. CDR3 loop: CASSSTPDSYEQYF. CDR3 coding DNA: TGTGCCAGCAGCTCCACCCCGGACAGTTACGAGCAGTACTTC.

The chain employs TRBV6-1 and TRBJ1-5; no reliable D call. This CDR3 has 14 residues. Germline values: CDR1 MNHNS, CDR2 SASEGT. Trimming removed 4 bases from V and 5 bases from J, with 12 bases in between. CDR3 nucleotide sequence: TGTGCCAGCAGTGCGCACAGACCCCATCAGCCCCAGCATTTT. Protein product: CASSAHRPHQPQHF.

V is TRBV6-6 and J is TRBJ1-1, with 7 bases that match TRBD1. The CDR3 extends over 16 amino acids. The V gene end was trimmed by 2 bases and the J gene end by 0 bases; junction bases not matched to a gene: 6. Germline CDR1 MNHNY, CDR2 SVGAGI (reference sequence). CDR3 amino acids: CASSYATGALNTEAFF. The DNA of the CDR3 is TGTGCCAGCAGTTACGCAACAGGGGCCTTGAACACTGAAGCTTTCTTT.

In its sample, this clone was seen a few times. This chain joins TRBV5-8 and TRBJ1-5; no definite D call. This CDR3 has 13 residues. With 4 bases removed from V and 0 bases from J, the gap between germline ends came to 5 bases. Germline values: CDR1 SGHTS, CDR2 YDEGEE. CDR3 nucleotide sequence: TGTGCCAGCAGCCCTCCTAGCAATCAGCCCCAGCATTTT. As protein: CASSPPSNQPQHF.

This sequence joins TRBV9 and TRBJ1-6, with D possibly matching TRBD1 (6 bases). V shed 2 bases and J shed 9 bases, with 15 bases lying between them. Germline V gives CDR1 SGDLS, CDR2 YYNGEE. The CDR3 covers 15 residues. CDR3 nucleotide sequence: TGTGCCAGCAGCGTGAGCACAGGGTTCGGTTCACCCCTCCACTTT. Residues: CASSVSTGFGSPLHF.

V is TRBV4-3 and J is TRBJ2-7, with D tentatively TRBD1 (5 bases). The V end lost 4 bases, the J end lost 4 bases, and 11 bases lay between the germline ends. CDR1 is LGHNA, CDR2 YSLEER, per germline. This CDR3 contains 13 residues. The CDR3 DNA reads as TGCGCCAGCAGCCGTGCTTCAGGGTACGAGCAGTACTTC. Protein sequence: CASSRASGYEQYF.

In DNA, the CDR3 is TGTGCCACTTCACTAGCGGGTGACTACAATGAGCAGTTCTTC. Translated: CATSLAGDYNEQFF. This chain connects TRBV6-1 to TRBJ2-1, with TRBD2 matching 9 bases. CDR3 size: 14 residues. The germline CDR1 and CDR2 sequences are MNHNS and SASEGT. The junction had 7 bases not matched to a gene; V was cut back by 10 bases and J by 3 bases.

The chain has TRBV5-5 and TRBJ2-1; tentatively, D is TRBD1 (5 bases). This CDR3 comprises 14 residues. Deletions cut 4 bases from V and 8 bases from J, with 16 bases between. Germline values: CDR1 SGHKS, CDR2 YYEKEE (reference sequence). CDR3 sequence: CASSPGAWGDEQFF. Here the CDR3 DNA reads TGTGCCAGCAGCCCTGGGGCCTGGGGCGATGAGCAGTTCTTC.

The CDR3 DNA reads TGCATCTTAAGTCGGGACACTGAAGCTTTCTTT. It yields the protein CILSRDTEAFF. J is TRBJ1-1 and V is TRBV20-1; D is uncertain. Germline loops: CDR1 DFQATT, CDR2 SNEGSKA (reference sequence). The CDR3 is 11 amino acids.

The chain joins TRBV5-1 to TRBJ1-1; 11 nucleotides line up with TRBD1. Germline CDR1 is SGHRS and CDR2 is YFSETQ. Trimming cost V 4 bases and J 5 bases; bases outside gene matches: 13. The CDR3 sequence is 17 residues long. CDR3 region: CASSTRTGGFLGTEAFF. CDR3 nucleotides: TGCGCCAGCAGCACTCGGACAGGGGGCTTTTTGGGGACTGAAGCTTTCTTT.

The chain combines TRBV5-4 with TRBJ2-1, with a weak D call TRBD2 (6 bases). This CDR3 contains 15 residues. With 0 bases removed from V and 3 bases from J, the gap between germline ends came to 10 bases. Germline-derived CDR1 and CDR2 are SGHNT and YYREEE (reference sequence). The DNA for the CDR3 is TGTGCCAGCAGCTTGGGACGGGAGCACTACAATGAGCAGTTCTTC. Translation gives CASSLGREHYNEQFF.

The chain joins TRBV6-4 to TRBJ2-3, with D maybe TRBD1 (5 bases). V was shortened by 5 bases and J by 6 bases, with 12 bases between the two germline ends. The length of the CDR3 is 13 residues. Germline CDR1 and CDR2: MRHNA and SNTAGT. As DNA, the CDR3 is TGTGCCAGCAGTACCAGGGAAGGGGATACGCAGTATTTT. This translates into CASSTREGDTQYF.

The chain couples TRBV29-1 to TRBJ1-2, with 7 bases fitting TRBD1. With V trimmed by 6 bases and J by 8 bases, 3 bases remained unmatched. Germline CDR1 SQVTM, CDR2 ANQGSEA. The CDR3 runs 10 residues. The DNA of the CDR3 is TGCAGCGTCCGGGACAGCGGCTACACCTTC. It codes for CSVRDSGYTF. The full variable domain, its missing parts supplied by reference TRBV29-1 and TRBJ1-2, is SAVISQKPSRDICQRGTSLTIQCQVDSQVTMMFWYRQQPGQSLTLIATANQGSEATYESGFVIDKFPISRPNLTFSTLTVSNMSPEDSSIYLCSVRDSGYTFGSGTRLTVV.